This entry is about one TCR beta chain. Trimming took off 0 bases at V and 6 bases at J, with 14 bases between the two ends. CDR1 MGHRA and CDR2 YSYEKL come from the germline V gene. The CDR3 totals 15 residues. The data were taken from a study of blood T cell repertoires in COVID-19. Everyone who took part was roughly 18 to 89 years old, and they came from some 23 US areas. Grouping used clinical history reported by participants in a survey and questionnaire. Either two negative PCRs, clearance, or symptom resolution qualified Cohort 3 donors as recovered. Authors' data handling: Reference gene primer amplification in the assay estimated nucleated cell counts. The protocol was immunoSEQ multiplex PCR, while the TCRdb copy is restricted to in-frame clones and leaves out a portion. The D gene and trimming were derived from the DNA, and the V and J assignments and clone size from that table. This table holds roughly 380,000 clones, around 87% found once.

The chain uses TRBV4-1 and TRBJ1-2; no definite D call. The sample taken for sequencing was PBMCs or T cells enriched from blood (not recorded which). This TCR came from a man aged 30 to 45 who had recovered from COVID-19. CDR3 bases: TGCGCCAGCAGCCAAGAAAAGACTCCAGTCCATGGCTACACCTTC. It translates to CASSQEKTPVHGYTF.